The 6 T cell receptor beta chains below come from one sample, sequenced in a study of shared clonotypes between healthy human individuals. Sequenced by immunoSEQ multiplex PCR; TCRdb stores in-frame clones only, minus some. Of some 470,000 clones listed, around 80% are singletons. The sample was PBMCs. The source of these receptors is a woman aged 40 to 50 in good health. Some clones in this sample may be carry-over from other donors' samples.

The chain combines TRBV29-1 with TRBJ2-6; TRBD1 might be the D (6 bases). Germline assignment: CDR1 SQVTM and CDR2 ANQGSEA. This CDR3 contains 15 residues. Trimming cost V 4 bases and J 0 bases, with 10 bases left between them. The CDR3 DNA follows: TGCAGCGTTGCCGACAGGAGCTCTGGGGCCAACGTCCTGACTTTC. Residues: CSVADRSSGANVLTF.

The chain uses TRBV19 and TRBJ1-5, with unresolved D. With 4 bases removed from V and 4 bases from J, the gap between germline ends came to 11 bases. The CDR3 loop spans 14 amino acids. Looked up from germline, CDR1 is LNHDA and CDR2 is SQIVND (reference sequence). CDR3 in amino acids: CASSKGGRNQPQHF. The CDR3 nucleotides read TGTGCCAGTAGTAAGGGCGGGAGGAATCAGCCCCAGCATTTT.

The CDR3 spells CSAIEKEQFF. CDR3 bases: TGCAGTGCCATAGAGAAGGAGCAGTTCTTC. The chain links TRBV20-1 to TRBJ2-1; no definite D call. Germline V CDR1 and CDR2: DFQATT, SNEGSKA (reference sequence). This CDR3 is 10 amino acids long. Trimming stripped 6 bases from V and 10 bases from J, with 10 bases between.

The chain recombines TRBV7-2 with TRBJ2-7; D gene unclear. The CDR3 totals 13 residues. Trimming pared 3 bases from V and 0 bases from J, leaving 6 bases between. CDR1 and CDR2 from the germline V gene are SGHTA and FQGNSA. CDR3 loop: CASSFGSSYEQYF. DNA for the CDR3: TGTGCCAGCAGCTTCGGTTCCTCCTACGAGCAGTACTTC.

This sequence joins TRBV18 and TRBJ2-1, with 9 bases matching TRBD1. The V and J ends lost 0 bases and 7 bases, in that order; junction bases with no gene match: 4. The CDR3 totals 15 residues. The germline CDR1 and CDR2 sequences are KGHSH and LQKENI. The CDR3 DNA sequence: TGTGCCAGCTCACCACCACAGGGGGCCCGAAATGAGCAGTTCTTC. Translated: CASSPPQGARNEQFF.

The chain combines TRBV7-2 with TRBJ2-7; 9 nucleotides line up with TRBD1. Germline CDR1 SGHTA, CDR2 FQGNSA. V was clipped by 1 base and J by 5 bases; unmatched bases: 9. The CDR3 runs to 16 residues. The CDR3 DNA follows: TGTGCCAGCAGCTTAGTGTCGGGACAGGGCTTCAACGAGCAGTACTTC. This translates into CASSLVSGQGFNEQYF.